The T cell receptor (beta chain) described here comes from a study of STAT5B mutations in CD4+ large granular lymphocyte leukemia. Across the study: Healthy donors showed HLA-associated enrichment of the CDR3 'QG' motif. Study-level points and caveats: Without putative leukemic clones, patient CD4-sorted repertoires remained more clonal than healthy CD4+ repertoires. Compared with healthy controls (2/35), patient top clones favored TRBV06 (8/27).

This was a survey-level run. The method was immunoSEQ multiplex PCR; TCRdb's version includes in-frame clones alone and lacks a portion of them. Of 20,000 to 25,000 clones detected, approximately 70% appear once; the ten largest clones hold 30%. CDR3 length equals 12 residues. In germline, CDR1 is ENHRY, CDR2 SYGVKD. Between the trimmed V and J ends, which lost 4 bases and 2 bases, there was a span of 6 bases. As to this clone: Antigen unknown.

The TCR originated in a human donor in good health. The sequenced material came from CD4+ T cells from blood buffy coats. The chain joins TRBV10-3 to TRBJ2-7; D uncertain. CDR3 region: CAISGRPYEQYF. DNA of the CDR3: TGTGCCATCAGTGGACGACCCTACGAGCAGTACTTC.